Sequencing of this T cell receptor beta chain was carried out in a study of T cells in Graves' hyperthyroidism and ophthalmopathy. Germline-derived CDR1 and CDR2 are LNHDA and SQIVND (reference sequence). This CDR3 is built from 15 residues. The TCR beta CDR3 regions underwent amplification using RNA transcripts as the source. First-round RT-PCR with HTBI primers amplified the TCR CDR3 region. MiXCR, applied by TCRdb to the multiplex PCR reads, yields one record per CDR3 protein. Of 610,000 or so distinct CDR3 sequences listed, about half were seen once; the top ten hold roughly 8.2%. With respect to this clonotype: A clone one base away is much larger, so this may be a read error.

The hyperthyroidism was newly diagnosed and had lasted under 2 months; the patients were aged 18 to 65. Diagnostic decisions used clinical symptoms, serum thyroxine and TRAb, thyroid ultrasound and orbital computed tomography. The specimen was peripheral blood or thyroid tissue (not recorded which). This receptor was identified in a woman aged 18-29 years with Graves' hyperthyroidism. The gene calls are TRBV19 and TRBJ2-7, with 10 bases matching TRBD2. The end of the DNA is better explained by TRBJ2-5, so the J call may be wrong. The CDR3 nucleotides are TGTGCCAGTAGGGGGACTAGCGCGTCTGGGGGGACCCAGTACTTC. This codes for CASRGTSASGGTQYF.